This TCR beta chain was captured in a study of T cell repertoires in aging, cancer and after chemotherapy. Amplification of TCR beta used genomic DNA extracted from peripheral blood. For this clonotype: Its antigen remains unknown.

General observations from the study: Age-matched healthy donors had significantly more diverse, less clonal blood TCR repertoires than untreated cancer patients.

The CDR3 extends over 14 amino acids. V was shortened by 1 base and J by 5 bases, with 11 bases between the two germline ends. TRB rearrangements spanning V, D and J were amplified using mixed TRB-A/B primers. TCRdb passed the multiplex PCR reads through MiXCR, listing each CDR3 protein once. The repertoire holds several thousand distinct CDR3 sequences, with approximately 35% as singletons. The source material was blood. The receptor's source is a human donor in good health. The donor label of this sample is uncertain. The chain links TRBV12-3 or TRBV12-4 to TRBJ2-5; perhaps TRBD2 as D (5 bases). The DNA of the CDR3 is TGTGCCAGCAGTTTAGGGTCCGGCGGGGAGACCCAGTACTTC. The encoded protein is CASSLGSGGETQYF.